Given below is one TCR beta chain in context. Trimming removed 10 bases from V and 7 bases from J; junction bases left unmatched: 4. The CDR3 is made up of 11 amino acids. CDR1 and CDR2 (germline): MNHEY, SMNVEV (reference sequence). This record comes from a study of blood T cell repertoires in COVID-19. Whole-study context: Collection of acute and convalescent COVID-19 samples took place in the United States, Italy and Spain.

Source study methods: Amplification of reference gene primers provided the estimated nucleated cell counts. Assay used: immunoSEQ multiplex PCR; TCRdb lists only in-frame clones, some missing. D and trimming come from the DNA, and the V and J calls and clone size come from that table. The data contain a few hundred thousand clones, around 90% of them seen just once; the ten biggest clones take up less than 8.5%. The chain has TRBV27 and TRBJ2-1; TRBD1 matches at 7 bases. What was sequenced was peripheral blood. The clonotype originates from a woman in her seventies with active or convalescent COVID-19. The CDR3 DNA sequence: TGTGCCACCTCACAGGGGAATGAGCAGTTCTTC. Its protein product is CATSQGNEQFF.